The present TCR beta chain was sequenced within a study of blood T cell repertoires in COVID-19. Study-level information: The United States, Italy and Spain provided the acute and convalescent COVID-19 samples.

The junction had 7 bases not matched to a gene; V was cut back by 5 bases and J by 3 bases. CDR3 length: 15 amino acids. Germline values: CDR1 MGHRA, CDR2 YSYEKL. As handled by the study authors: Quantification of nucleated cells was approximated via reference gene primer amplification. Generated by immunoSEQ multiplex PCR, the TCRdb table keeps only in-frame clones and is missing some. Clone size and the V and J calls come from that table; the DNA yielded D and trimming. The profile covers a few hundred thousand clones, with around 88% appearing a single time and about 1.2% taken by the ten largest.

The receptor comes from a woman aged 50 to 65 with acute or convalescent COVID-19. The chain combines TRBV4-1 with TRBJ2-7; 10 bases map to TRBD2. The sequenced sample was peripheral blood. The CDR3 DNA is TGCGCCAGCAGCTTACGGACTAGCGGAAGCTACGAGCAGTACGTC. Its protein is CASSLRTSGSYEQYV.